One and the same sample provided the 27 T cell receptor beta chains below, sequenced in a study of shared clonotypes between healthy human individuals. Profiling relied on immunoSEQ multiplex PCR, and the TCRdb table lists in-frame clones only, not all of them. The data show approximately 1.1 million clones, 75% to 85% seen once. The sample consisted of memory CD4+ T cells from PBMCs. The subset was: CD45RA-negative fraction. These receptor sequences come from a man aged 18 to 35 in good health. Some clones in this sample may be carry-over from other donors' samples.

This clone was recorded a few times. Other DNA variants within this sample encode the same CDR3. The chain is built from TRBV14 and TRBJ2-7, with D possibly TRBD1 on 5 matching bases. Germline V gene data show CDR1 as SGHDN and CDR2 as FVKESK. V was cut by 0 bases and J by 0 bases, with 15 bases left in between. This CDR3 comprises 17 residues. The CDR3 DNA is TGTGCCAGCAGCCAAGATTTGTCGCCAGGGTACTCCTACGAGCAGTACTTC. Protein product: CASSQDLSPGYSYEQYF.

CDR3 DNA sequence: TGCGCCAGCAGCCAAGGGACAGGTCTCGCCTATGGCTACACCTTC. This encodes CASSQGTGLAYGYTF. The rearrangement joins TRBV4-3 to TRBJ1-2, with TRBD1 matching over 7 bases. Germline V gene data show CDR1 as LGHNA and CDR2 as YSLEER. V shed 1 base, J shed 4 bases, and the junction held 6 bases outside the gene matches. The CDR3 consists of 15 residues.

Only a few counts were recorded for this clone. This rearrangement joins TRBV5-1 to TRBJ1-2; no definite D call. This CDR3 is built from 15 residues. Germline V gives CDR1 SGHRS, CDR2 YFSETQ. V lost 0 bases, J lost 6 bases, and 15 bases lay in between. The chain's CDR3 is CASSLVPKRGDGYTF. The CDR3 coding sequence is TGCGCCAGCAGCTTGGTACCGAAACGTGGGGATGGCTACACCTTC.

The table lists this clone with many counts. The rearrangement uses TRBV11-2 and TRBJ2-7; possible D gene TRBD1, 7 bases. The CDR3 is 15 residues long. Germline values: CDR1 SGHAT, CDR2 FQNNGV. V shed 5 bases and J shed 0 bases, with 14 bases lying between them. The CDR3, as DNA: TGTGCCAGCAGCATACAGGGGACTTCCTCCTACGAGCAGTACTTC. This sequence encodes CASSIQGTSSYEQYF.

The rearrangement joins TRBV5-1 to TRBJ1-1; TRBD1 matches 9 bases. The germline V gene encodes CDR1 SGHRS and CDR2 YFSETQ. V shed 1 base and J 0 bases; nucleotides not matched to a gene: 4. This CDR3 spans 16 amino acids. CDR3 coding DNA: TGCGCCAGCAGCTTGATTACAGGGGGCATGAACACTGAAGCTTTCTTT. Translation: CASSLITGGMNTEAFF.

The V call is TRBV28, the J call TRBJ2-4; 8 nucleotides line up with TRBD1. Germline CDR1 MDHEN, CDR2 SYDVKM. Unmatched junction bases numbered 9, after V lost 3 bases and J lost 2 bases. The CDR3 covers 17 residues. The CDR3 is CASSFPGQGGSKNIQYF. The CDR3 DNA reads TGTGCCAGCAGTTTCCCAGGACAGGGCGGGTCCAAAAACATTCAGTACTTC.

The chain is built from TRBV5-4 and TRBJ2-7; D gene unclear. CDR3 length equals 15 residues. Trimming stripped 0 bases from V and 0 bases from J, with 10 bases between. The germline gives CDR1 SGHNT, CDR2 YYREEE (reference sequence). The CDR3 spells CASSLGFLPSYEQYF. CDR3 sequence (DNA): TGTGCCAGCAGCTTGGGGTTCCTCCCCTCCTACGAGCAGTACTTC.

This chain links TRBV28 with TRBJ2-1; D is unresolved. This CDR3 region has 15 residues. CDR1 and CDR2 (germline): MDHEN, SYDVKM. V was cut by 4 bases and J by 1 base, with 11 bases left in between. CDR3: CASSSLRKSYNEQFF. The CDR3 DNA reads as TGTGCCAGCAGTTCCCTAAGGAAGTCCTACAATGAGCAGTTCTTC. Full variable domain (rest looked up from reference TRBV28 and TRBJ2-1): DVKVTQSSRYLVKRTGEKVFLECVQDMDHENMFWYRQDPGLGLRLIYFSYDVKMKEKGDIPEGYSVSREKKERFSLILESASTNQTSMYLCASSSLRKSYNEQFFGPGTRLTVL.

The chain joins TRBV2 to TRBJ2-2; 8 bases agree with TRBD1. Germline loops: CDR1 SNHLY, CDR2 FYNNEI. The CDR3 extends over 15 amino acids. V lost 6 bases to trimming and J lost 2 bases; unmatched junction nucleotides: 5. The CDR3 here is CASRGGQANTGELFF. The CDR3 DNA reads TGTGCCAGCAGAGGGGGACAGGCCAACACCGGGGAGCTGTTTTTT.

CDR3 loop: CATSRGQGAIGSNQPQHF. The CDR3 DNA is TGTGCCACCAGCAGGGGACAGGGGGCTATTGGGAGCAATCAGCCCCAGCATTTT. The rearrangement joins TRBV15 to TRBJ1-5; TRBD1 agrees at 12 bases. The V and J ends lost 3 bases and 1 base, in that order; junction bases with no gene match: 7. CDR3 length: 18 residues. Germline CDR1 is LNHNV and CDR2 is YYDKDF (reference sequence).

This chain connects TRBV5-6 to TRBJ1-1, with no clear D. In germline, CDR1 is SGHDT, CDR2 YYEEEE. V lost 1 base and J lost 5, with 12 bases in between. The CDR3 loop spans 14 amino acids. The CDR3 bases are TGTGCCAGCAGCTTGACCCCAGAGTTGACTGAAGCTTTCTTT. The encoded protein is CASSLTPELTEAFF. The full variable domain, completed using reference TRBV5-6 and TRBJ1-1, is DAGVTQSPTHLIKTRGQQVTLRCSPKSGHDTVSWYQQALGQGPQFIFQYYEEEERQRGNFPDRFSGHQFPNYSSELNVNALLLGDSALYLCASSLTPELTEAFFGQGTRLTVV.

V and J are TRBV28 and TRBJ2-7; D may be TRBD1 (5 bases). CDR3 length: 14 residues. Trimming took off 3 bases at V and 3 bases at J, with 12 bases between the two ends. Germline assignment: CDR1 MDHEN and CDR2 SYDVKM. CDR3 sequence (DNA): TGTGCCAGCAGTTTGGCAGGGCCAGACTACGAGCAGTACTTC. Its translation: CASSLAGPDYEQYF.

With regard to this clone: This same CDR3 is encoded by further DNA sequences in the sample. CDR3 sequence: CASSQDAGGNEQFF. The CDR3 DNA follows: TGTGCCAGCAGCCAAGATGCTGGGGGCAATGAGCAGTTCTTC. This chain connects TRBV4-2 to TRBJ2-1; possibly TRBD1 or TRBD2 for D (5 bases each). Trimming cost V 0 bases and J 6 bases, with 9 bases left between them. The CDR3 is 14 amino acids. Germline CDR1 is LGHNA and CDR2 is YNFKEQ.

Concerning this clone itself: The junction departs from germline at one end; a sequencing error may be responsible. The V call is TRBV27, the J call TRBJ2-3, with D perhaps being TRBD1 or TRBD2 (5 bases each). The length of the CDR3 is 15 residues. Germline assignment: CDR1 MNHEY and CDR2 SMNVEV (reference sequence). CDR3 coding DNA: TGTGCCAGCAGTTTAGGGGCGGGCCTTACCCAAGTGCCCGTTTTT. The encoded protein is CASSLGAGLTQVPVF.

The chain links TRBV28 to TRBJ1-6; D is unresolved. The germline V gene encodes CDR1 MDHEN and CDR2 SYDVKM. Trimming removed 8 bases from V and 9 bases from J, with 11 bases in between. The CDR3 contains 12 residues. The CDR3 region is CASCDGFSPLHF. CDR3 sequence (DNA): TGTGCCAGCTGCGACGGGTTTTCACCCCTCCACTTT.

The V and J genes are TRBV29-1 and TRBJ2-5, with a weak D call TRBD1 (6 bases). Germline V gives CDR1 SQVTM, CDR2 ANQGSEA. The CDR3 runs 13 residues. CDR3 protein: CSGTRDGGETQYF. The CDR3 region has the DNA TGCAGTGGAACCAGGGATGGGGGCGAGACCCAGTACTTC. The variable domain in full, completed from reference TRBV29-1 and TRBJ2-5, reads SAVISQKPSRDICQRGTSLTIQCQVDSQVTMMFWYRQQPGQSLTLIATANQGSEATYESGFVIDKFPISRPNLTFSTLTVSNMSPEDSSIYLCSGTRDGGETQYFGPGTRLLVL.

The genes are TRBV6-6 and TRBJ2-3; 9 positions match TRBD2. The CDR3 has 13 residues. J lost 1 base, V lost 11 bases, and 4 bases had no gene match. The V gene's germline CDR1 is MNHNY and CDR2 SVGAGI (reference sequence). CDR3 loop: CAARTSGTDTQYF. CDR3 sequence (DNA): TGTGCCGCTCGGACTAGCGGCACAGATACGCAGTATTTT.

CDR3 protein: CASSPLLSGANVLTF. Here the CDR3 DNA reads TGTGCCAGCAGTCCCTTGTTGTCTGGGGCCAACGTCCTGACTTTC. This chain links TRBV28 with TRBJ2-6; D remains ambiguous. The CDR3 runs to 15 residues. Between the trimmed V and J ends, which lost 5 bases and 1 base, there was a span of 9 bases. Germline CDR1 is MDHEN and CDR2 is SYDVKM.

V gene TRBV5-1 combines with J gene TRBJ2-2, with D uncertain. The CDR3 contains 14 residues. The ends were cut back, 4 bases at V and 2 bases at J, with 9 bases in the middle. CDR1 SGHRS and CDR2 YFSETQ come from the germline V gene. CDR3 region: CASSPTTNTGELFF. Written as DNA, the CDR3 is TGCGCCAGCAGCCCGACCACCAACACCGGGGAGCTGTTTTTT.

The chain recombines TRBV6-1 with TRBJ1-1, with D hard to call. This CDR3 has 15 residues. V lost 1 base and J lost 1, with 10 bases in between. The germline gives CDR1 MNHNS, CDR2 SASEGT. The CDR3 spells CASSEDPWPNTEAFF. The CDR3 DNA reads TGTGCCAGCAGTGAAGATCCGTGGCCGAACACTGAAGCTTTCTTT.

The V and J genes are TRBV5-4 and TRBJ2-1, with 8 bases fitting TRBD2. Germline CDR1 is SGHNT and CDR2 is YYREEE (reference sequence). CDR3 size: 15 residues. J lost 6 bases, V lost 4 bases, and 9 bases had no gene match. The CDR3 DNA reads TGTGCCAGCAGCCCGGGAGGGCTAGAGGCCAATGAGCAGTTCTTC. Translated, it gives CASSPGGLEANEQFF.

The gene calls are TRBV9 and TRBJ2-1; maybe TRBD2 (6 bases). Germline V CDR1 and CDR2: SGDLS, YYNGEE. This CDR3 contains 16 residues. The V and J ends lost 0 bases and 7 bases respectively, with 17 bases between them. CDR3 protein: CASSVATGGNWNEQFF. For the CDR3, the DNA is TGTGCCAGCAGCGTAGCAACGGGCGGGAATTGGAATGAGCAGTTCTTC.

This chain connects TRBV19 to TRBJ2-3; TRBD1 matches at 7 bases. This CDR3 comprises 14 residues. CDR1 is LNHDA and CDR2 is SQIVND in the germline V gene (reference sequence). The ends lost 7 bases at V and 3 bases at J; junction bases unmatched: 7. The CDR3 DNA sequence: TGTGCCAGTACCCGACAGGGTAGAACAGATACGCAGTATTTT. Translation gives CASTRQGRTDTQYF.

This chain uses TRBV19 with TRBJ2-1, with 9 bases lining up with TRBD2. The CDR3 runs to 14 residues. Trimming cost V 5 bases and J 10 bases; bases outside gene matches: 9. The germline V gene has CDR1 LNHDA and CDR2 SQIVND (reference sequence). DNA for the CDR3: TGTGCCAGTAGTCTAGCGGGGCGGGTGAGGGAGCAGTTCTTC. This translates into CASSLAGRVREQFF.

The CDR3 loop reads CASSLTGPSYEQYF. In nucleotides, the CDR3 is TGTGCCAGCAGCTTGACCGGCCCCTCCTACGAGCAGTACTTC. This chain uses TRBV7-6 with TRBJ2-7; D is undetermined. Trimming left V 3 bases short and J 0 bases short, with 9 bases between. CDR3 size: 14 residues. The germline V gene encodes CDR1 SGHVS and CDR2 FNYEAQ.

V and J are TRBV2 and TRBJ1-4; D unclear. CDR3 size: 14 residues. Germline V gives CDR1 SNHLY, CDR2 FYNNEI. Trimming left V 7 bases short and J 4 bases short, with 13 bases between. The CDR3 DNA sequence: TGTGCCAGCATTGCGGACCGCCGTAATGAAAAACTGTTTTTT. It encodes CASIADRRNEKLFF.

The chain combines TRBV2 with TRBJ2-1, with D perhaps matching TRBD1 or TRBD2 (5 bases each). Germline assignment: CDR1 SNHLY and CDR2 FYNNEI. The V gene lost 3 bases and the J gene lost 15 bases, with 18 bases spanning the gap. The CDR3 extends over 13 amino acids. CDR3: CASSDRDAISMFF. The CDR3 DNA reads as TGTGCCAGCAGTGACCGGGACGCGATAAGCATGTTCTTC.